A selection of T cell receptor beta chains follows, all from one sample in a study of spatial heterogeneity in lung cancer. TCRdb called the 5' RACE reads again in MiXCR, with one record for every CDR3 protein. The repertoire has 30,000 to 40,000 distinct CDR3 sequences, around 5.2% of them found once; the top ten carry about 25%. Source: PBMCs, taken at surgery. Receptor source: a female donor with early-stage non-small cell lung cancer. The CDR3 runs from the conserved cysteine through the conserved F or W. Fields, in order: V gene, J gene, CDR3 length, clone size, CDR3 protein. Clone size is given for some rows only: seen once, a few or many times, or a class if the clone is expanded.

V: TRBV10-3
J: TRBJ2-3
length: 15
size: many
CDR3: CAISDGQGSTDTQYF

V: TRBV18
J: TRBJ2-5
length: 15
size: few
CDR3: CASSPSLGDQETQYF

V: TRBV11-2
J: TRBJ2-7
length: 14
size: many
CDR3: CASSFDRPYYEQYF

V: TRBV20-1
J: TRBJ1-1
length: 15
size: many
CDR3: CSARDWTGGPGVAFF

V: TRBV27
J: TRBJ2-7
length: 14
size: few
CDR3: CASSFRDSFYEQYF

V: TRBV5-1
J: TRBJ2-5
length: 14
size: .
CDR3: CASSLGWGQETQYF

V: TRBV28
J: TRBJ2-3
length: 13
size: .
CDR3: CASSRAPADTQYF

V: TRBV12-3/TRBV12-4
J: TRBJ2-3
length: 15
size: many
CDR3: CASNRQGGATDTQYF

V: TRBV24-1
J: TRBJ2-1
length: 19
size: few
CDR3: CATKHRQFAPPKSYNEQFF

V: TRBV24-1
J: TRBJ2-3
length: 14
size: many
CDR3: CATSEPTPPDTQYF

V: TRBV12-5
J: TRBJ1-1
length: 16
size: many
CDR3: CASGLVRGRGATEAFF

V: TRBV3-1
J: TRBJ2-3
length: 13
size: many
CDR3: CASSQEGGGTQYF

V: TRBV10-3
J: TRBJ2-7
length: 16
size: many
CDR3: CAISESGGRVSYEQYF

V: TRBV6-6
J: TRBJ1-4
length: 16
size: many
CDR3: CASSQSQGRVNEKLFF

V: TRBV5-4
J: TRBJ1-1
length: 15
size: few
CDR3: CASTTRGTLNTEAFF

V: TRBV2
J: TRBJ2-1
length: 15
size: many
CDR3: CASSEARTPNAEQFF

V: TRBV28
J: TRBJ1-2
length: 16
size: many
CDR3: CASSFFGRIWYNGYTF

V: TRBV6-1
J: TRBJ2-7
length: 17
size: many
CDR3: CASSDGPPTVISYEQYF

V: TRBV20-1
J: TRBJ2-7
length: 13
size: .
CDR3: CSPWTGQGYEQYF

V: TRBV6-6
J: TRBJ2-7
length: 15
size: many
CDR3: CASSPGQGARYEQYF

V: TRBV7-2
J: TRBJ1-2
length: 16
size: many
CDR3: CASSLGGTGALYGYTF

V: TRBV4-3
J: TRBJ2-6
length: 17
size: many
CDR3: CASSQEGDHSGANVLTF

V: TRBV5-1
J: TRBJ2-5
length: 13
size: .
CDR3: CASSSRGQETQYF

V: TRBV27
J: TRBJ2-5
length: 14
size: .
CDR3: CAGGRNKGIETQYF

V: TRBV4-2
J: TRBJ2-1
length: 13
size: many
CDR3: CASSRTPNNEQFF

V: TRBV7-2
J: TRBJ2-5
length: 15
size: many
CDR3: CASSLPGGPLETQYF

V: TRBV4-2
J: TRBJ1-5
length: 17
size: many
CDR3: CASSQDGNGGGDEPQHF

V: TRBV25-1
J: TRBJ2-2
length: 14
size: many
CDR3: CASSGDRATGELFF

V: TRBV2
J: TRBJ2-3
length: 16
size: many
CDR3: CASSISGGRGTDTQYF

V: TRBV7-9
J: TRBJ2-1
length: 15
size: few
CDR3: CASSSGTSPINEQFF

V: TRBV21-1
J: TRBJ2-7
length: 11
size: many
CDR3: CARKRGEEQYF

V: TRBV7-3
J: TRBJ1-2
length: 15
size: .
CDR3: CASSLTPGQAYGYTF

V: TRBV15
J: TRBJ2-5
length: 15
size: many
CDR3: CATSRALGKQETQYF

V: TRBV7-6
J: TRBJ2-7
length: 14
size: many
CDR3: CASSLVNGAYEQYF

V: TRBV20-1
J: TRBJ2-2
length: 14
size: many
CDR3: CSARALAGTGELFF

V: TRBV20-1
J: TRBJ2-7
length: 10
size: few
CDR3: CSAEGREQYF

V: TRBV6-1
J: TRBJ2-7
length: 15
size: .
CDR3: CASRDPGRRTYEQYF

V: TRBV18
J: TRBJ2-7
length: 14
size: few
CDR3: CASSPPDRGPEQYF

V: TRBV20-1
J: TRBJ2-3
length: 20
size: many
CDR3: CSADVYPGDPYPSGTDTQYF

V: TRBV4-3
J: TRBJ2-3
length: 16
size: few
CDR3: CASSQDWGLVTDTQYF

V: TRBV5-1
J: TRBJ2-4
length: 14
size: many
CDR3: CASSLGGLGNIQYF

V: TRBV7-2
J: TRBJ2-5
length: 15
size: many
CDR3: CASSSQGGPEETQYF

V: TRBV9
J: TRBJ1-2
length: 15
size: many
CDR3: CASSATQGTSFGYTF

V: TRBV7-3
J: TRBJ2-6
length: 19
size: many
CDR3: CASSLNVAGVISGANVLTF

V: TRBV9
J: TRBJ1-1
length: 15
size: many
CDR3: CASSRGSLGNTEAFF

V: TRBV20-1
J: TRBJ2-5
length: 13
size: many
CDR3: CSAREASLETQYF

V: TRBV12-3/TRBV12-4
J: TRBJ2-1
length: 17
size: many
CDR3: CASSLTRLAGRNNEQFF

V: TRBV10-3
J: TRBJ1-2
length: 15
size: many
CDR3: CAISGGSEVRHGYTF

V: TRBV25-1
J: TRBJ2-2
length: 15
size: many
CDR3: CASSESDLNTGELFF

V: TRBV7-2
J: TRBJ2-1
length: 16
size: many
CDR3: CASSLRGRGGQGEQFF

V: TRBV5-4
J: TRBJ2-7
length: 18
size: few
CDR3: CASSLYSGTSGGHGEQYF

V: TRBV7-9
J: TRBJ1-6
length: 15
size: many
CDR3: CASSLVGGFNSPLHF